This T cell receptor (beta chain) was obtained from a study of blood T cell repertoires in COVID-19. The table lists this clone with a count of one. Sequencing was performed with immunoSEQ multiplex PCR; in TCRdb, only in-frame clones are kept and a portion is missing. The repertoire holds more than 250,000 clones, with about 91% as singletons. Sequencing used PBMCs or T cells enriched from blood (not recorded which). The sequence derives from a woman aged 40 to 55 with acute COVID-19.

The CDR3 nucleotides read TGTGCCAGCAGCGAAGGACAGGGGGGACACACTGAAGCTTTCTTT. It is translated as CASSEGQGGHTEAFF. This rearrangement joins TRBV11-3 to TRBJ1-1, with 10 positions matching TRBD1. V dropped 5 bases and J dropped 3; count of bases not matched to a gene: 6. Germline V CDR1 and CDR2: SGHNT, YENEEA. The CDR3 consists of 15 residues.